A single sample gave rise to the 21 T cell receptor beta chains below, sequenced in a study of healthy donors' naive CD4 and CD8 T cells. Each TCR library used roughly 510 ng of total RNA and a linear amplification protocol. TCRdb redid the calling of the reads with MiXCR, one entry per CDR3 protein. The table includes approximately 180,000 distinct CDR3 sequences, 74% detected once. The material sequenced was naive CD4+ and CD8+ T cells sorted from blood, pooled from several donors. These receptors all stem from a pool of human donors in good health; the sample pools cells from several healthy donors.

This clonotype is a singleton in its sample. The chain couples TRBV2 to TRBJ2-1; 14 nucleotides line up with TRBD2. V shed 4 bases, J shed 7 bases, and the junction held 3 bases outside the gene matches. CDR1 and CDR2 from the germline V gene are SNHLY and FYNNEI. The CDR3 loop spans 15 amino acids. The CDR3 loop is CASSAGTSGSNEQFF. CDR3 nucleotide sequence: TGTGCCAGCAGTGCCGGGACTAGCGGGAGTAATGAGCAGTTCTTC. The variable domain in full, with the rest retrieved from reference TRBV2 and TRBJ2-1, is EPEVTQTPSHQVTQMGQEVILRCVPISNHLYFYWYRQILGQKVEFLVSFYNNEISEKSEIFDDQFSVERPDGSNFTLKIRSTKLEDSAMYFCASSAGTSGSNEQFFGPGTRLTVL.

The gene calls are TRBV27 and TRBJ2-3, with D unresolved. Between the trimmed V and J ends, which lost 6 bases and 4 bases, there was a span of 11 bases. Germline-derived CDR1 and CDR2 are MNHEY and SMNVEV (reference sequence). There are 13 residues in the CDR3. The CDR3: CASSREVPDTQYF. The CDR3 DNA reads as TGTGCCAGCAGCCGAGAGGTCCCAGATACGCAGTATTTT.

The chain links TRBV12-3 or TRBV12-4 to TRBJ2-4, with D tentatively TRBD1 (7 bases). V gave up 5 bases and J gave up 8 bases, with 19 bases separating them. The CDR3 length is 15 residues. CDR3 nucleotide sequence: TGTGCCAGCAGTCCTCAGGGGGGAGTAGGGGACATTCAGTACTTC. Residues: CASSPQGGVGDIQYF.

The V and J genes are TRBV6-5 and TRBJ1-2; D not resolved. Trimming took 8 bases from V and 7 from J, leaving 17 bases between them. The CDR3 is 13 residues long. The germline V gene encodes CDR1 MNHEY and CDR2 SVGAGI. The CDR3 DNA reads TGTGCCAGCGTTTCGGACCCGACGGCTGGCTACACCTTC. Residues: CASVSDPTAGYTF.

This clonotype was seen just once. The chain joins TRBV19 to TRBJ2-3, with D possibly matching TRBD1 (5 bases). The germline gives CDR1 LNHDA, CDR2 SQIVND (reference sequence). V dropped 3 bases and J dropped 1 base, with 11 bases sitting between them. This CDR3 spans 15 amino acids. In nucleotides, the CDR3 is TGTGCCAGTAGTATCACCGACAGCCGCACAGATACGCAGTATTTT. The encoded protein is CASSITDSRTDTQYF.

The V and J genes are TRBV20-1 and TRBJ1-2; 10 bases agree with TRBD1. This CDR3 has 14 amino acids. The germline V gene has CDR1 DFQATT and CDR2 SNEGSKA (reference sequence). V lost 5 bases to trimming and J lost 6 bases; unmatched junction nucleotides: 9. The CDR3 DNA sequence: TGCAGTGCTTCGCCCTGGGACAGGGGACATGGCTACACCTTC. It encodes CSASPWDRGHGYTF.

The rearrangement joins TRBV18 to TRBJ1-2; D is undetermined. CDR1 is KGHSH and CDR2 is LQKENI in the germline V gene. The CDR3 covers 13 residues. V was clipped by 2 bases and J by 5 bases, with 9 bases between them. The CDR3 nucleotides read TGTGCCAGCTCACCAACGGTGGAGTATGGCTACACCTTC. It is translated as CASSPTVEYGYTF.

The rearrangement joins TRBV29-1 to TRBJ2-1, with 13 bases that match TRBD2. The germline V gene encodes CDR1 SQVTM and CDR2 ANQGSEA. J gave up 6 bases and V 7 bases, and 9 bases lay outside the gene matches. The CDR3 runs to 15 residues. In DNA, the CDR3 is TGCAGCGCCTCCGGGACTAGCGGGATTTCCAATGAGCAGTTCTTC. Translation gives CSASGTSGISNEQFF.

A remark on this clonotype: One end of the junction is discordant with germline, which a read error may explain. The rearrangement uses TRBV2 and TRBJ1-1; D is undetermined. Per the germline V gene, CDR1 is SNHLY and CDR2 is FYNNEI. CDR3 length: 13 amino acids. This CDR3 reads CAGRPEVNTEAFF. Here the CDR3 DNA reads TGTGCCGGCAGGCCTGAGGTGAACACTGAAGCTTTCTTT.

This rearrangement joins TRBV20-1 to TRBJ2-1; 11 nucleotides line up with TRBD2. CDR1 and CDR2 (germline): DFQATT, SNEGSKA (reference sequence). V lost 5 bases, J lost 7 bases, and 7 bases stayed unmatched. This CDR3 contains 14 residues. CDR3 amino acids: CSAPRLAGRNEQFF. CDR3 sequence (DNA): TGCAGTGCTCCACGACTAGCGGGGCGAAATGAGCAGTTCTTC.

V and J are TRBV29-1 and TRBJ2-5, with 10 positions matching TRBD1. CDR1 is SQVTM and CDR2 is ANQGSEA in the germline V gene. The CDR3 has 13 amino acids. The junction had 6 bases not matched to a gene; V was cut back by 7 bases and J by 4 bases. The CDR3 DNA reads as TGCAGCGCCGTGACAGGGGGCTTAGAGACCCAGTACTTC. Its protein product is CSAVTGGLETQYF.

The chain has TRBV2 and TRBJ1-1; 7 nucleotides align to TRBD1. The V and J ends lost 5 bases and 10 bases, in that order; junction bases with no gene match: 4. In germline, CDR1 is SNHLY, CDR2 FYNNEI. The CDR3 runs 11 residues. CDR3 loop: CASSPDRAAFF. The CDR3 nucleotides are TGTGCCAGCAGTCCCGACAGGGCAGCTTTCTTT.

This clonotype has more than one count but fewer than ten. V is TRBV29-1 and J is TRBJ2-3, with D hard to call. The ends were cut back, 3 bases at V and 4 bases at J, with 11 bases in the middle. The length of the CDR3 is 13 residues. Germline V gene data show CDR1 as SQVTM and CDR2 as ANQGSEA. The CDR3 DNA reads TGCAGCGTTGAGCTATCGGGCGCAGATACGCAGTATTTT. Protein: CSVELSGADTQYF.

The V gene is TRBV20-1, the J gene TRBJ2-7, with D possibly TRBD2 on 6 matching bases. CDR3 length equals 14 residues. The germline CDR1 and CDR2 sequences are DFQATT and SNEGSKA (reference sequence). Trimming removed 4 bases at V and 3 bases at J, with 16 bases between. As DNA, the CDR3 is TGCAGTGCTACCGGGTGGGAGGAAAGCTACGAGCAGTACTTC. It yields the protein CSATGWEESYEQYF.

As DNA, the CDR3 is TGCAGCGCCGAAGGTACGGGGACCTACGAGCAGTACTTC. It codes for CSAEGTGTYEQYF. This sequence joins TRBV29-1 and TRBJ2-7; D perhaps matches TRBD2 (5 bases). CDR1 is SQVTM, CDR2 ANQGSEA, per germline. The CDR3 runs to 13 residues. With 7 bases removed from V and 2 bases from J, the gap between germline ends came to 15 bases.

The chain carries TRBV29-1 and TRBJ1-2, with D tentatively TRBD1 (6 bases). The V end was cut by 3 bases, the J end by 4 bases, with 9 bases between. Germline CDR1 reads SQVTM; CDR2 reads ANQGSEA. The CDR3 extends over 12 amino acids. CDR3: CSVDPRGYGYTF. The CDR3 nucleotides read TGCAGCGTTGACCCCAGGGGCTATGGCTACACCTTC.

Remarks on this clonotype: A junction boundary mismatches the germline segment, possibly from a read error. The rearrangement joins TRBV6-1 to TRBJ2-3; the match to TRBD1 covers 8 bases. This CDR3 contains 16 residues. Germline V gives CDR1 MNHNS, CDR2 SASEGT. The CDR3 DNA is TGTGCCGGCAGTGAAAGACAGGGGTTAGGACCAGATACGCAGTATTTT. Its translation is CAGSERQGLGPDTQYF.

The chain joins TRBV29-1 to TRBJ2-1; tentatively, D is TRBD2 (6 bases). With 8 bases removed from V and 2 bases from J, the gap between germline ends came to 13 bases. Germline V gives CDR1 SQVTM, CDR2 ANQGSEA. CDR3 size: 13 residues. CDR3 protein: CSPLAGTYNEQFF. CDR3 DNA: TGCAGCCCCCTGGCGGGAACCTACAATGAGCAGTTCTTC.

This chain connects TRBV27 to TRBJ2-1, with TRBD1 as a possible D gene (6 bases). Looked up from germline, CDR1 is MNHEY and CDR2 is SMNVEV (reference sequence). Trimming left V 4 bases short and J 10 bases short, with 14 bases between. This CDR3 has 13 amino acids. The CDR3 reads CASSWDDRKEQFF. CDR3 DNA sequence: TGTGCCAGCAGTTGGGACGACAGGAAGGAGCAGTTCTTC.

Only one count was recorded for this clonotype. The CDR3: CASNPQGYWGYEQYF. The CDR3 bases are TGTGCCAGCAACCCACAGGGTTATTGGGGCTACGAGCAGTACTTC. The chain links TRBV28 to TRBJ2-7; perhaps TRBD1 as D (6 bases). Germline CDR1 and CDR2: MDHEN and SYDVKM. The CDR3 is 15 amino acids. The germline V and J ends were trimmed by 7 bases and 3 bases, with 19 bases remaining between them.

This clonotype was recorded once. The V gene is TRBV19, the J gene TRBJ1-6, with a possible D match to TRBD1 (5 bases). CDR1 is LNHDA and CDR2 is SQIVND in the germline V gene (reference sequence). The ends were cut back, 5 bases at V and 0 bases at J, with 14 bases in the middle. The CDR3 extends over 17 amino acids. The CDR3 nucleotides are TGTGCCAGTAGTGACCAGGGAGTGGGCTCCTATAATTCACCCCTCCACTTT. This sequence encodes CASSDQGVGSYNSPLHF.